The 30 T cell receptor beta chains presented below share a single source sample, sequenced in a study of blood T cell repertoires in COVID-19. The protocol was immunoSEQ multiplex PCR, while the TCRdb copy is restricted to in-frame clones and leaves out a portion. Here the sample spans about 41,000 clones, 70% to 90% being singletons. Sequencing was carried out using peripheral blood. These receptors originate from a man aged 55-75 years with acute or convalescent COVID-19.

This chain joins TRBV6-5 and TRBJ2-7; TRBD1 might be the D (6 bases). The V gene lost 8 bases and the J gene lost 3 bases, with 14 bases spanning the gap. CDR1 and CDR2 from the germline V gene are MNHEY and SVGAGI. The CDR3 has 13 residues. In nucleotides, the CDR3 is TGTGCCAGCGTTTTAACCAGGGGCTACGAGCAGTACTTC. Protein product: CASVLTRGYEQYF.

V gene TRBV4-3 combines with J gene TRBJ2-3; 9 nucleotides match TRBD2. The CDR3 sequence is 17 residues long. Germline V gene sequence: CDR1 LGHNA, CDR2 YSLEER. V lost 0 bases and J lost 1; bases outside the gene matches: 5. In nucleotides, the CDR3 is TGCGCCAGCAGCCAAGATATGGCTAGCGGGGGCACAGATACGCAGTATTTT. Amino acids: CASSQDMASGGTDTQYF.

The rearrangement uses TRBV7-2 and TRBJ2-2; maybe TRBD2 (6 bases). The CDR3 covers 16 residues. Germline CDR1 SGHTA, CDR2 FQGNSA. Trimming left V 5 bases short and J 4 bases short, with 17 bases between. The CDR3 DNA sequence: TGTGCCAGCAGCCCGGCGGCGGGGACTGTCACCGGGGAGCTGTTTTTT. Protein: CASSPAAGTVTGELFF.

The chain carries TRBV7-2 and TRBJ2-7; 15 positions match TRBD2. Per germline, CDR1 SGHTA and CDR2 FQGNSA. Trimming at V came to 4 bases and at J to 4 bases, leaving 8 bases not matched to a gene. The CDR3 runs 17 residues. CDR3 sequence reads: CASSSGLAGGGRYEQYF. As DNA, the CDR3 is TGTGCCAGCAGCTCGGGACTAGCGGGGGGCGGTAGGTACGAGCAGTACTTC. Full variable domain (remainder filled in from reference TRBV7-2 and TRBJ2-7): GAGVSQSPSNKVTEKGKDVELRCDPISGHTALYWYRQSLGQGLEFLIYFQGNSAPDKSGLPSDRFSAERTGGSVSTLTIQRTQQEDSAVYLCASSSGLAGGGRYEQYFGPGTRLTVT.

The CDR3 sequence: CAISQAGTGELKEYF. CDR3 coding DNA: TGTGCCATCAGTCAGGCCGGGACAGGGGAACTAAAGGAGTACTTC. V is TRBV10-3 and J is TRBJ2-7; the match to TRBD1 covers 10 bases. V trimming: 5 bases; J trimming: 11 bases; junction bases outside the gene matches: 15. CDR1 ENHRY and CDR2 SYGVKD come from the germline V gene. There are 15 residues in the CDR3.

The rearrangement links TRBV14 to TRBJ2-3; TRBD2 agrees at 14 bases. The CDR3 sequence is 18 residues long. The germline gives CDR1 SGHDN, CDR2 FVKESK. Losses at the gene ends were 4 bases for V and 2 bases for J; bases not matched to a gene: 8. The CDR3 loop is CASSPRTSGGPNTDTQYF. The CDR3 DNA follows: TGTGCCAGCAGCCCCCGGACTAGCGGGGGGCCGAACACAGATACGCAGTATTTT.

The chain links TRBV5-4 to TRBJ1-1; weak D call: TRBD1 (5 bases). From germline, CDR1 is SGHNT and CDR2 YYREEE (reference sequence). V lost 1 base and J 0 bases, leaving 10 bases between the germline ends. The CDR3 extends over 15 amino acids. Here the CDR3 DNA reads TGTGCCAGCAGCTTGTTCGACAGAGTGAACACTGAAGCTTTCTTT. Protein: CASSLFDRVNTEAFF.

The chain carries TRBV3-1 (or the pseudogene TRBV3-2) and TRBJ1-3, with TRBD1 as a possible D gene (6 bases). The CDR3 has 18 residues. Trimming took 1 base from V and 1 from J, leaving 17 bases between them. Germline CDR1 reads LGHDT; CDR2 reads YNNKEL (reference sequence). The DNA of the CDR3 is TGTGCCAGCAGCCAAGTTTATACCCGGGACATTTCTGGAAACACCATATATTTT. As protein: CASSQVYTRDISGNTIYF.

The chain links TRBV14 to TRBJ2-7; no clear D. Trimming pared 0 bases from V and 11 bases from J, leaving 14 bases between. The germline CDR1 and CDR2 sequences are SGHDN and FVKESK. The CDR3 runs 13 residues. The CDR3: CASSQDQAAAKYF. DNA of the CDR3: TGTGCCAGCAGCCAAGATCAGGCCGCCGCGAAGTACTTC.

The chain recombines TRBV7-8 with TRBJ1-2; no definite D call. The V gene lost 1 base and the J gene lost 3 bases, with 12 bases spanning the gap. CDR3 length: 15 residues. Germline assignment: CDR1 SGHVS and CDR2 FQNEAQ. The CDR3 loop reads CASSLGRGGYYGYTF. The DNA of the CDR3 is TGTGCCAGCAGCTTAGGCCGGGGAGGCTACTATGGCTACACCTTC. Complete variable domain (other parts from reference TRBV7-8 and TRBJ1-2): GAGVSQSPRYKVAKRGQDVALRCDPISGHVSLFWYQQALGQGPEFLTYFQNEAQLDKSGLPSDRFFAERPEGSVSTLKIQRTQQEDSAVYLCASSLGRGGYYGYTFGSGTRLTVV.

This chain links TRBV30 with TRBJ1-5; possible D gene TRBD1, 5 bases. Trimming took off 5 bases at V and 7 bases at J, with 15 bases between the two ends. Looked up from germline, CDR1 is GTSNPN and CDR2 is SVGIG (reference sequence). The CDR3 is 13 amino acids. The CDR3 sequence is CAWAQTGGQPQHF. CDR3 nucleotides: TGTGCCTGGGCTCAAACGGGGGGGCAGCCCCAGCATTTT.

The rearrangement uses TRBV24-1 and TRBJ2-3, with D possibly matching TRBD1 (6 bases). Germline V gene sequence: CDR1 KGHDR, CDR2 SFDVKD. The CDR3 runs 16 residues. Trimming left V 4 bases short and J 2 bases short, with 15 bases between. The chain's CDR3 is CATSDPQGEATDTQYF. The CDR3 DNA reads TGTGCCACCAGTGACCCACAGGGAGAGGCCACAGATACGCAGTATTTT.

This chain uses TRBV7-9 with TRBJ1-5; no definite D call. The CDR3 length is 15 residues. Trimming pared 0 bases from V and 4 bases from J, leaving 10 bases between. The germline V gene has CDR1 SEHNR and CDR2 FQNEAQ (reference sequence). The CDR3 DNA reads TGTGCCAGCAGCTTAGCGGGGAGGGATAATCAGCCCCAGCATTTT. Amino acids: CASSLAGRDNQPQHF. The entire variable domain, with the rest obtained from reference TRBV7-9 and TRBJ1-5, is as follows: DTGVSQNPRHKITKRGQNVTFRCDPISEHNRLYWYRQTLGQGPEFLTYFQNEAQLEKSRLLSDRFSAERPKGSFSTLEIQRTEQGDSAMYLCASSLAGRDNQPQHFGDGTRLSIL.

In this sample, this clone turned up once. Here the CDR3 DNA reads TGCGCCAGCAGCCAAGGACTAGCCCCCCATGAGCAGTTCTTC. It yields the protein CASSQGLAPHEQFF. This chain links TRBV4-1 with TRBJ2-1, with 7 bases lining up with TRBD2. V dropped 1 base and J dropped 8; count of bases not matched to a gene: 5. Germline assignment: CDR1 MGHRA and CDR2 YSYEKL. This CDR3 has 14 amino acids.

This chain uses TRBV7-9 with TRBJ2-7; 15 nucleotides line up with TRBD2. The CDR3 spans 18 residues. Germline V CDR1 and CDR2: SEHNR, FQNEAQ (reference sequence). V shed 5 bases and J 4 bases; nucleotides not matched to a gene: 12. The CDR3 bases are TGTGCCAGCAGCGGGACTAGCGGGGGGTACCTACGTTCGTACGAGCAGTACTTC. Translating gives CASSGTSGGYLRSYEQYF. Looking up the rest from reference TRBV7-9 and TRBJ2-7 gives the full variable domain: DTGVSQNPRHKITKRGQNVTFRCDPISEHNRLYWYRQTLGQGPEFLTYFQNEAQLEKSRLLSDRFSAERPKGSFSTLEIQRTEQGDSAMYLCASSGTSGGYLRSYEQYFGPGTRLTVT.

The chain employs TRBV29-1 and TRBJ2-3; 8 bases fit TRBD1. Germline lookup yields CDR1 SQVTM and CDR2 ANQGSEA. Trimming took 3 bases from V and 5 from J; bases not matched to a gene: 4. The CDR3 has 13 residues. CDR3 bases: TGCAGCGTTGAGGCAGGGGGCTTAGATACGCAGTATTTT. As protein: CSVEAGGLDTQYF.

This CDR3 reads CASREQGYEQYF. CDR3 nucleotides: TGTGCCAGCAGGGAACAGGGTTACGAGCAGTACTTC. This chain uses TRBV2 with TRBJ2-7, with a tentative D call TRBD1 (6 bases). The germline gives CDR1 SNHLY, CDR2 FYNNEI. The V gene lost 6 bases and the J gene lost 4 bases, with 10 bases spanning the gap. The CDR3 contains 12 residues.

This clone was observed a handful of times. This sequence joins TRBV24-1 and TRBJ1-3; TRBD1 might be the D (6 bases). Trimming took 3 bases from V and 0 from J, leaving 14 bases between them. The V gene's germline CDR1 is KGHDR and CDR2 SFDVKD. The CDR3 is 17 residues long. The CDR3 protein is CATSDGTRGNSGNTIYF. The CDR3 nucleotides are TGTGCCACCAGTGATGGGACCAGGGGCAACTCTGGAAACACCATATATTTT.

The CDR3 region has the DNA TGTGCCAGCAGTTATCCCGGGACTCGAACGCAGTATTTT. It yields the protein CASSYPGTRTQYF. V gene TRBV6-5 combines with J gene TRBJ2-3; D might be TRBD2 (6 bases). Germline loops: CDR1 MNHEY, CDR2 SVGAGI. Trimming removed 3 bases at V and 9 bases at J, with 13 bases between. The CDR3 is made up of 13 amino acids.

V gene TRBV5-5 combines with J gene TRBJ1-3; 7 bases map to TRBD1. V was clipped by 2 bases and J by 3 bases; unmatched bases: 8. This CDR3 comprises 16 residues. Germline V gives CDR1 SGHKS, CDR2 YYEKEE (reference sequence). The CDR3, as DNA: TGTGCCAGCAGCTTCGGACAGGCGCTGGGTGGAAACACCATATATTTT. Translating gives CASSFGQALGGNTIYF.

The CDR3 region has the DNA TGTGCCAGTAGTACTACGGGACAGGGGACTTTTAGCAATCAGCCCCAGCATTTT. This translates into CASSTTGQGTFSNQPQHF. The genes are TRBV19 and TRBJ1-5, with 10 bases matching TRBD1. Germline V CDR1 and CDR2: LNHDA, SQIVND (reference sequence). Germline trimming cut 4 bases from V and 0 bases from J; bases unmatched to any gene: 9. The length of the CDR3 is 18 residues.

This sequence joins TRBV6-1 and TRBJ1-2; D perhaps matches TRBD1 (5 bases). Germline V gene data show CDR1 as MNHNS and CDR2 as SASEGT. This CDR3 contains 15 residues. V lost 2 bases and J 0 bases, leaving 10 bases between the germline ends. CDR3 sequence (DNA): TGTGCCAGCAGTGAAAAGGGGTTTGCTAACTATGGCTACACCTTC. Protein product: CASSEKGFANYGYTF.

The chain recombines TRBV2 with TRBJ1-1; no firm D call. V lost 6 bases, J lost 6 bases, and 8 bases lay in between. From germline, CDR1 is SNHLY and CDR2 FYNNEI. CDR3 length: 11 residues. CDR3 sequence: CASRRGAEAFF. In DNA form, the CDR3 reads TGTGCCAGCAGGCGCGGAGCTGAAGCTTTCTTT.

CDR3 sequence reads: CASSIGGRGGTNEKLFF. CDR3 DNA: TGTGCCAGTAGTATAGGAGGCAGGGGAGGGACTAATGAAAAACTGTTTTTT. The genes are TRBV19 and TRBJ1-4, with D maybe TRBD1 (6 bases). The ends were cut back, 1 base at V and 2 bases at J, with 14 bases in the middle. Germline-derived CDR1 and CDR2 are LNHDA and SQIVND (reference sequence). The length of the CDR3 is 17 residues.

V usage is TRBV5-1 and J usage is TRBJ2-3, with 13 bases matching TRBD2. This CDR3 contains 14 residues. V gave up 5 bases and J gave up 4 bases; unmatched junction bases: 1. Per germline, CDR1 SGHRS and CDR2 YFSETQ. In nucleotides, the CDR3 is TGCGCCAGCAGACTAGCGGGGGGGCCAGATACGCAGTATTTT. Translating it yields CASRLAGGPDTQYF.

This chain joins TRBV4-1 and TRBJ1-3; perhaps TRBD1 as D (6 bases). Germline loops: CDR1 MGHRA, CDR2 YSYEKL. The CDR3 has 18 amino acids. Trimming removed 0 bases from V and 0 bases from J, with 15 bases in between. CDR3: CASSQEGQRPFSGNTIYF. CDR3 nucleotide sequence: TGCGCCAGCAGCCAAGAAGGACAGAGACCTTTCTCTGGAAACACCATATATTTT.

J is TRBJ2-1 and V is TRBV4-2; D remains unclear. The CDR3 totals 13 residues. Germline CDR1 reads LGHNA; CDR2 reads YNFKEQ. The V end was cut by 0 bases, the J end by 9 bases, with 9 bases between. The CDR3 nucleotides read TGTGCCAGCAGCCAAGAAAGGAGAAGTGAGCAGTTCTTC. The encoded protein is CASSQERRSEQFF.

This clone is a singleton in its sample. V usage is TRBV6-2 or TRBV6-3 and J usage is TRBJ2-2; 7 nucleotides align to TRBD1. Germline V lookup: CDR1 MNHEY, CDR2 SVGEGT. With V trimmed by 5 bases and J by 6 bases, 15 bases remained unmatched. CDR3 size: 17 residues. CDR3 amino acids: CASSQKDRQGWPGELFF. CDR3 DNA sequence: TGTGCCAGCAGTCAGAAAGACCGACAGGGTTGGCCCGGGGAGCTGTTTTTT.

This clone was observed a handful of times. The chain has TRBV5-1 and TRBJ2-1, with D maybe TRBD2 (5 bases). The V gene lost 5 bases and the J gene lost 7 bases, with 13 bases spanning the gap. The CDR3 length is 13 residues. Germline CDR1 is SGHRS and CDR2 is YFSETQ. This CDR3 reads CASRSEERNEQFF. The DNA for the CDR3 is TGCGCCAGCAGGTCGGAGGAGAGGAATGAGCAGTTCTTC.

The rearrangement joins TRBV18 to TRBJ1-1, with no clear D. The CDR3 loop spans 16 amino acids. Trimming pared 4 bases from V and 4 bases from J, leaving 19 bases between. Germline V gives CDR1 KGHSH, CDR2 LQKENI. CDR3 sequence: CASSLTVAGGGTEAFF. CDR3 DNA sequence: TGTGCCAGCTCACTGACCGTAGCGGGAGGCGGCACTGAAGCTTTCTTT.